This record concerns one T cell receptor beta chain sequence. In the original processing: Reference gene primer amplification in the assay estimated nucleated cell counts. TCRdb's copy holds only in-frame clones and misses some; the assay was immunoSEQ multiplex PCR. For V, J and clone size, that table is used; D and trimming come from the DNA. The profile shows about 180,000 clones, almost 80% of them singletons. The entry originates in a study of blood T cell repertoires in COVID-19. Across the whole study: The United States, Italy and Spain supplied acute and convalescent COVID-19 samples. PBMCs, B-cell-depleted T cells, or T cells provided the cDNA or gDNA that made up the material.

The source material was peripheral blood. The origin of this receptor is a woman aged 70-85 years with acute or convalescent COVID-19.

The CDR3 DNA follows: TGTGCCAGCAGTGACAAAGCGGGGGCGCAGTTCTTC. Its protein is CASSDKAGAQFF. The chain is built from TRBV7-8 and TRBJ2-1, with 8 bases lining up with TRBD2. CDR3 size: 12 residues. Germline V gives CDR1 SGHVS, CDR2 FQNEAQ. Trimming at V came to 6 bases and at J to 12 bases, leaving 7 bases not matched to a gene.